These 31 T cell receptor beta chains were all obtained from the same sample, sequenced in a study of Tregs in tolerant kidney transplant recipients. Clones were sequenced by immunoSEQ multiplex PCR, and TCRdb holds only the in-frame ones, with some missing. Of about 56,000 clones in the sample, around 82% were seen once. What was sequenced was CD4+ T cells from blood. Receptor source: a human donor in good health.

The chain combines TRBV5-6 with TRBJ2-7; 7 nucleotides match TRBD2. Germline trimming cut 2 bases from V and 2 bases from J; bases unmatched to any gene: 16. The CDR3 is made up of 18 amino acids. Germline V lookup: CDR1 SGHDT, CDR2 YYEEEE. CDR3 sequence: CASSFSPQAGALPYEQYF. The CDR3 region has the DNA TGTGCCAGCAGCTTTTCCCCCCAGGCGGGAGCTCTCCCCTACGAGCAGTACTTC.

This chain uses TRBV28 with TRBJ2-7, with D tentatively TRBD2 (6 bases). V gave up 6 bases and J gave up 0 bases, with 12 bases separating them. This CDR3 comprises 14 residues. CDR1 and CDR2 (germline): MDHEN, SYDVKM. CDR3 in amino acids: CASSSKRVSYEQYF. In DNA, the CDR3 is TGTGCCAGCAGCAGCAAGCGGGTCTCCTACGAGCAGTACTTC.

This rearrangement joins TRBV30 to TRBJ1-1; no reliable D call. CDR3 length: 13 amino acids. V lost 4 bases, J lost 4 bases, and 13 bases lay in between. Germline CDR1 is GTSNPN and CDR2 is SVGIG (reference sequence). The CDR3 protein is CAWNTHKVTEAFF. In DNA form, the CDR3 reads TGTGCCTGGAACACCCATAAGGTCACTGAAGCTTTCTTT.

The chain recombines TRBV2 with TRBJ1-2; no definite D call. The germline V and J ends were trimmed by 0 bases and 4 bases, with 3 bases remaining between them. Looked up from germline, CDR1 is SNHLY and CDR2 is FYNNEI. This CDR3 has 12 residues. CDR3 amino acids: CASSEASYGYTF. The CDR3 nucleotides read TGTGCCAGCAGTGAAGCCAGCTATGGCTACACCTTC.

This clone occurred once. The chain joins TRBV29-1 to TRBJ1-2, with 8 bases identical to TRBD1. The trim removed 7 bases at V and 8 bases at J, leaving 6 bases unmatched. The CDR3 runs to 11 residues. Germline lookup yields CDR1 SQVTM and CDR2 ANQGSEA. CDR3 sequence reads: CSDRTGRGYTF. The CDR3 region has the DNA TGCAGCGACAGGACAGGGCGCGGCTACACCTTC.

Here the CDR3 reads CASSLVALAGGQETQYF. Written as DNA, the CDR3 is TGTGCCAGCAGCTTAGTGGCCCTAGCGGGGGGGCAAGAGACCCAGTACTTC. The V and J genes are TRBV7-6 and TRBJ2-5, with 12 positions matching TRBD2. Germline CDR1 is SGHVS and CDR2 is FNYEAQ. The CDR3 spans 17 residues. The ends lost 1 base at V and 2 bases at J; junction bases unmatched: 5.

The rearrangement uses TRBV15 and TRBJ1-6; D is ambiguous. The CDR3 covers 15 residues. Trimming pared 0 bases from V and 8 bases from J, leaving 11 bases between. CDR1 is LNHNV and CDR2 is YYDKDF in the germline V gene (reference sequence). The CDR3 here is CATSRERPGDSPLHF. The CDR3, as DNA: TGTGCCACCAGCAGAGAGCGTCCTGGGGATTCACCCCTCCACTTT.

The gene calls are TRBV6-1 and TRBJ1-1, with 7 bases matching TRBD1. Germline V gene data show CDR1 as MNHNS and CDR2 as SASEGT. With V trimmed by 5 bases and J by 0 bases, 3 bases remained unmatched. The CDR3 consists of 14 residues. The DNA for the CDR3 is TGTGCCAGCAGTCAACAGGGGTTGAACACTGAAGCTTTCTTT. Protein: CASSQQGLNTEAFF.

This clone was found a few times. The sample contains more than one DNA sequence encoding this CDR3. This chain uses TRBV18 with TRBJ1-2, with a possible D match to TRBD1 (5 bases). Trimming shortened V by 0 bases and J by 0 bases, and 8 bases separated the two germline ends. This CDR3 has 15 amino acids. CDR1 is KGHSH, CDR2 LQKENI, per germline. The CDR3 sequence: CASSPPAGTNYGYTF. The CDR3 region has the DNA TGTGCCAGCTCACCACCGGCAGGGACTAACTATGGCTACACCTTC. Full variable domain (remainder filled in from reference TRBV18 and TRBJ1-2): NAGVMQNPRHLVRRRGQEARLRCSPMKGHSHVYWYRQLPEEGLKFMVYLQKENIIDESGMPKERFSAEFPKEGPSILRIQQVVRGDSAAYFCASSPPAGTNYGYTFGSGTRLTVV.

J is TRBJ2-6 and V is TRBV7-3; maybe TRBD2 (6 bases). Trimming left V 5 bases short and J 0 bases short, with 8 bases between. Germline V gene data show CDR1 as SGHTA and CDR2 as FQGTGA. The CDR3 runs 15 residues. The CDR3 here is CASSPGDSGANVLTF. As DNA, the CDR3 is TGTGCCAGCAGCCCGGGGGACTCTGGGGCCAACGTCCTGACTTTC.

The chain has TRBV11-3 and TRBJ2-5; no firm D call. The CDR3 runs 16 residues. Germline-derived CDR1 and CDR2 are SGHNT and YENEEA. Trimming stripped 3 bases from V and 5 bases from J, with 19 bases between. The chain's CDR3 is CASSLGQVAAGETQYF. CDR3 in DNA: TGTGCCAGCAGCTTGGGTCAGGTAGCCGCCGGTGAGACCCAGTACTTC.

This clone was picked up a small number of times. This rearrangement joins TRBV7-2 to TRBJ2-7; 8 bases match TRBD2. Germline assignment: CDR1 SGHTA and CDR2 FQGNSA. This CDR3 comprises 16 residues. The V and J ends lost 2 bases and 4 bases, in that order; junction bases with no gene match: 10. The CDR3 protein is CASSLLGGGGPYEQYF. DNA of the CDR3: TGTGCCAGCAGCTTACTGGGCGGCGGGGGGCCTTACGAGCAGTACTTC.

The chain couples TRBV2 to TRBJ2-2; no definite D call. The germline V gene has CDR1 SNHLY and CDR2 FYNNEI. The CDR3 has 12 amino acids. Trimming stripped 6 bases from V and 8 bases from J, with 10 bases between. The CDR3 spells CASRPIRGELFF. The CDR3 DNA sequence: TGTGCCAGCAGGCCCATCCGGGGGGAGCTGTTTTTT.

V usage is TRBV4-1 and J usage is TRBJ1-4, with a weak D call TRBD1 (6 bases). V was clipped by 1 base and J by 11 bases, with 14 bases between them. The germline V gene encodes CDR1 MGHRA and CDR2 YSYEKL. This CDR3 spans 14 amino acids. This chain's CDR3 is CASSQVTGIEKLFF. CDR3 DNA: TGCGCCAGCAGCCAAGTAACAGGGATCGAGAAACTGTTTTTT.

The CDR3 coding sequence is TGTGCCTGGAGTGCCGGGACAGGGGGCGGCTATGGCTACACCTTC. As protein: CAWSAGTGGGYGYTF. The chain links TRBV30 to TRBJ1-2; 12 nucleotides match TRBD1. CDR3 length: 15 amino acids. Trimming at V came to 1 base and at J to 4 bases, leaving 4 bases not matched to a gene. Germline V gene lookup returns CDR1 GTSNPN and CDR2 SVGIG (reference sequence).

This sequence joins TRBV5-1 and TRBJ2-1, with 11 bases that match TRBD2. V shed 4 bases, J shed 8 bases, and the junction held 2 bases outside the gene matches. Germline-derived CDR1 and CDR2 are SGHRS and YFSETQ. The CDR3 consists of 13 residues. The CDR3 here is CASSILAGDEQFF. The CDR3 DNA reads TGCGCCAGCAGCATACTAGCGGGGGATGAGCAGTTCTTC.

CDR3 loop: CASGRTGPLREQYF. The DNA of the CDR3 is TGTGCTAGTGGCAGGACAGGTCCTCTGCGGGAGCAGTACTTC. The chain has TRBV12-5 and TRBJ2-7; TRBD1 agrees at 7 bases. CDR3 length: 14 residues. Germline CDR1 LGHNT, CDR2 FRNRAP. V lost 6 bases and J lost 7; bases outside the gene matches: 12.

The chain employs TRBV6-1 and TRBJ2-4, with 7 bases aligning to TRBD1. V lost 5 bases to trimming and J lost 0 bases; unmatched junction nucleotides: 10. There are 17 residues in the CDR3. The germline V gene has CDR1 MNHNS and CDR2 SASEGT. The CDR3 loop is CASSKEQGPIAKNIQYF. The CDR3 coding sequence is TGTGCCAGCAGTAAAGAACAGGGGCCTATAGCCAAAAACATTCAGTACTTC.

This clone was picked up one time. The genes are TRBV5-1 and TRBJ1-2, with 7 bases lining up with TRBD1. V shed 7 bases, J shed 2 bases, and the junction held 8 bases outside the gene matches. The CDR3 covers 14 residues. Germline lookup yields CDR1 SGHRS and CDR2 YFSETQ. DNA of the CDR3: TGCGCCAGCGGGCCGGGGGACAGAAACTATGGCTACACCTTC. Translated: CASGPGDRNYGYTF. The variable domain in full, with the rest retrieved from reference TRBV5-1 and TRBJ1-2, is KAGVTQTPRYLIKTRGQQVTLSCSPISGHRSVSWYQQTPGQGLQFLFEYFSETQRNKGNFPGRFSGRQFSNSRSEMNVSTLELGDSALYLCASGPGDRNYGYTFGSGTRLTVV.

The chain recombines TRBV7-2 with TRBJ2-2, with D perhaps matching TRBD2 (6 bases). The V and J ends lost 3 bases and 4 bases respectively, with 9 bases between them. The V gene's germline CDR1 is SGHTA and CDR2 FQGNSA. The CDR3 runs 14 residues. The CDR3 reads CASSFSGGTGELFF. The CDR3 nucleotides read TGTGCCAGCAGCTTTTCCGGGGGCACCGGGGAGCTGTTTTTT. The variable domain in full, completed from reference TRBV7-2 and TRBJ2-2, reads GAGVSQSPSNKVTEKGKDVELRCDPISGHTALYWYRQSLGQGLEFLIYFQGNSAPDKSGLPSDRFSAERTGGSVSTLTIQRTQQEDSAVYLCASSFSGGTGELFFGEGSRLTVL.

The gene calls are TRBV5-1 and TRBJ2-5, with 9 nucleotides matching TRBD2. V was pared by 4 bases and J by 5 bases, with 3 bases of the junction left unmatched. The CDR3 length is 13 residues. Germline lookup yields CDR1 SGHRS and CDR2 YFSETQ. CDR3 sequence reads: CASSGTSLETQYF. The DNA for the CDR3 is TGCGCCAGCAGCGGGACTAGCTTGGAGACCCAGTACTTC.

The V gene is TRBV5-5, the J gene TRBJ1-1; maybe TRBD1 (5 bases). Germline loops: CDR1 SGHKS, CDR2 YYEKEE (reference sequence). V was cut by 5 bases and J by 1 base, with 9 bases left in between. This CDR3 contains 13 residues. The CDR3 is CASSGTPNTEAFF. The DNA for the CDR3 is TGTGCCAGCAGTGGGACCCCGAACACTGAAGCTTTCTTT.

The J gene is TRBJ2-2, the V gene TRBV11-1; 7 bases agree with TRBD1. The CDR3 contains 16 residues. Germline V gene lookup returns CDR1 SGHAT and CDR2 FQDESV (reference sequence). V shed 5 bases, J shed 3 bases, and the junction held 9 bases outside the gene matches. The CDR3 loop reads CASSNYRGLDTGELFF. The CDR3 DNA reads as TGTGCCAGCAGCAATTACAGGGGCCTTGACACCGGGGAGCTGTTTTTT.

The gene calls are TRBV6-6 and TRBJ1-1; 8 bases are shared with TRBD1. The CDR3 has 13 residues. With 11 bases clipped from V and 4 bases from J, the junction kept 9 bases outside the gene matches. Germline assignment: CDR1 MNHNY and CDR2 SVGAGI (reference sequence). The CDR3 protein is CAGWTGQTTEAFF. The CDR3 coding sequence is TGTGCCGGGTGGACAGGGCAAACCACTGAAGCTTTCTTT.

The chain combines TRBV27 with TRBJ2-3; no clear D gene. The CDR3 is 15 residues long. Germline assignment: CDR1 MNHEY and CDR2 SMNVEV (reference sequence). V was pared by 8 bases and J by 4 bases, with 19 bases between. CDR3 in DNA: TGTGCCAGCCAGATAGAGTGGGCAAGGGCAGATACGCAGTATTTT. Translating it yields CASQIEWARADTQYF.

This chain connects TRBV7-2 to TRBJ2-3, with D possibly TRBD2 on 5 matching bases. V lost 7 bases and J 4 bases, leaving 21 bases between the germline ends. CDR1 and CDR2 (germline): SGHTA, FQGNSA. The CDR3 is 16 residues long. This CDR3 reads CASIKLGPRVADTQYF. CDR3 in DNA: TGTGCCAGCATCAAACTAGGCCCTCGGGTCGCAGATACGCAGTATTTT.

The chain links TRBV18 to TRBJ2-1, with D unresolved. This CDR3 comprises 15 residues. The V gene's germline CDR1 is KGHSH and CDR2 LQKENI. V dropped 2 bases and J dropped 0 bases, with 8 bases sitting between them. As DNA, the CDR3 is TGTGCCAGCTCACCAAGTCTCAGCTCCTACAATGAGCAGTTCTTC. Protein sequence: CASSPSLSSYNEQFF. The entire variable domain, with the rest obtained from reference TRBV18 and TRBJ2-1, is as follows: NAGVMQNPRHLVRRRGQEARLRCSPMKGHSHVYWYRQLPEEGLKFMVYLQKENIIDESGMPKERFSAEFPKEGPSILRIQQVVRGDSAAYFCASSPSLSSYNEQFFGPGTRLTVL.

The rearrangement joins TRBV27 to TRBJ2-2; a possible D gene is TRBD1 (6 bases). This CDR3 region has 16 residues. The germline gives CDR1 MNHEY, CDR2 SMNVEV (reference sequence). V lost 5 bases to trimming and J lost 0 bases, with 13 bases between them. In DNA, the CDR3 is TGTGCCAGCAGTCCCTGGACAGTTCCGAACACCGGGGAGCTGTTTTTT. Protein sequence: CASSPWTVPNTGELFF.

The rearrangement uses TRBV9 and TRBJ2-5, with D hard to call. Germline V lookup: CDR1 SGDLS, CDR2 YYNGEE. Trimming removed 0 bases from V and 0 bases from J, with 3 bases in between. The CDR3 sequence is 13 residues long. CDR3 sequence: CASSVGHQETQYF. CDR3 DNA sequence: TGTGCCAGCAGCGTAGGACACCAAGAGACCCAGTACTTC.

As for this clone: The junction and the germline gene differ at one end; a read error may be behind it. The V gene is TRBV7-7, the J gene TRBJ2-5, with D maybe TRBD2 (6 bases). The V gene's germline CDR1 is SSHAT and CDR2 FNYEAQ (reference sequence). The CDR3 is 13 residues long. CDR3 protein: CASSSTRGEIQYF. CDR3 DNA sequence: TGTGCCAGCAGCTCGACTAGGGGAGAGATCCAGTACTTC.

The V call is TRBV4-1, the J call TRBJ2-4; 9 bases agree with TRBD2. The CDR3 consists of 14 residues. CDR1 and CDR2 (germline): MGHRA, YSYEKL. V was pared by 1 base and J by 7 bases, with 2 bases of the junction left unmatched. CDR3 DNA sequence: TGCGCCAGCAGCCAAGGGACTAGCGTGAACATTCAGTACTTC. As protein: CASSQGTSVNIQYF.